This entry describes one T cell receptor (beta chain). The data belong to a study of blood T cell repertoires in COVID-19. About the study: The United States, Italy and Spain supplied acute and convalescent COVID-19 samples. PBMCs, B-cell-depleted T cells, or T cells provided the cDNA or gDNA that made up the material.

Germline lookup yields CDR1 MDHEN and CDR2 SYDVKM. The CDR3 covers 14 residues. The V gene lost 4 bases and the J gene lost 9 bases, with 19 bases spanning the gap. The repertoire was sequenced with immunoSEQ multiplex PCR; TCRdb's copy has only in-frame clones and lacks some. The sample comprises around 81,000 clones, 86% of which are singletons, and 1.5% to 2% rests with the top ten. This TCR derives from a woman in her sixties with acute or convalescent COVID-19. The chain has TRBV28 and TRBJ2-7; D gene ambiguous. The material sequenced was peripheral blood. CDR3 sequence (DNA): TGTGCCAGCAGTTCCCCCTCGACGGCAACGGGGCAGTACTTC. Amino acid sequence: CASSSPSTATGQYF.